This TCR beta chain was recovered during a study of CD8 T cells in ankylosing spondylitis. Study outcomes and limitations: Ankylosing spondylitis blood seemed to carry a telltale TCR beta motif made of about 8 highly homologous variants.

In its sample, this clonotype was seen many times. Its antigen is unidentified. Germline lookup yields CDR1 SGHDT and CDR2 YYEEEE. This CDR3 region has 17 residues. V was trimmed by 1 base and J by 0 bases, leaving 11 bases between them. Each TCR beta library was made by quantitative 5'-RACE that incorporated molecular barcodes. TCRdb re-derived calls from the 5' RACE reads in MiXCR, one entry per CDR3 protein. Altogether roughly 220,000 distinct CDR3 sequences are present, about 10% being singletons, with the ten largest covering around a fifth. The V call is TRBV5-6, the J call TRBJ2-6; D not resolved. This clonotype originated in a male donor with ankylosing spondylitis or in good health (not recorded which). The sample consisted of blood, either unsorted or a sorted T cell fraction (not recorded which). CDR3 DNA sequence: TGTGCCAGCAGCTTGATTATGTCTAGCTCTGGGGCCAACGTCCTGACTTTC. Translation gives CASSLIMSSSGANVLTF.